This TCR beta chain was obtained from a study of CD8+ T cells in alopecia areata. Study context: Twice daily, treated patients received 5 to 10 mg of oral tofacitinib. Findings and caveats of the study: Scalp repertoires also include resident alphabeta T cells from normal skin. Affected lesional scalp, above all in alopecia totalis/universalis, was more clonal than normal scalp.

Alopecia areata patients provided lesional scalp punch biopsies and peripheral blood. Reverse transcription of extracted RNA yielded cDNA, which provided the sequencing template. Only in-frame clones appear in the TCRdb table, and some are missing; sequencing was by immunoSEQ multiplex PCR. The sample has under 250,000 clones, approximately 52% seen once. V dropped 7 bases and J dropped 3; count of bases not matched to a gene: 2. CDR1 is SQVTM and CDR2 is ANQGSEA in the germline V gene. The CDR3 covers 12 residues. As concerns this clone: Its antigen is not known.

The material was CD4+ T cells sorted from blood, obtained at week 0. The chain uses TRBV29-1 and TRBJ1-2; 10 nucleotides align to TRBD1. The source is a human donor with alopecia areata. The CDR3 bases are TGCAGCGCCGGGACAGGGGACTATGGCTACACCTTC. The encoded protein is CSAGTGDYGYTF.